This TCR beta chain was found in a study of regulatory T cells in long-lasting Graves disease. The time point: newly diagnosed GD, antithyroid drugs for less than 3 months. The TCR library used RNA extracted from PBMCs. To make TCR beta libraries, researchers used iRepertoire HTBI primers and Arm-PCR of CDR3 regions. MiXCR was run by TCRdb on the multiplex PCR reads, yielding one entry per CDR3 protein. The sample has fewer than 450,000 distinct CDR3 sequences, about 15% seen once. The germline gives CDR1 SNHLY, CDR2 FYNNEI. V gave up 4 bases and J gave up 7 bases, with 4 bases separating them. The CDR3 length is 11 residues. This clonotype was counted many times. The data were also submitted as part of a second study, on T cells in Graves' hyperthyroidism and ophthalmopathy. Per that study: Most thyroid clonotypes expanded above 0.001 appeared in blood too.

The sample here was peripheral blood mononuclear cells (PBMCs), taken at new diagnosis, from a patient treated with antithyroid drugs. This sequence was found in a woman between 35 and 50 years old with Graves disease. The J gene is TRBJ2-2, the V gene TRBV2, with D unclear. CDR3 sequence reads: CASSVGGELFF. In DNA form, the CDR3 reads TGTGCCAGCAGTGTGGGCGGGGAGCTGTTTTTT.